This T cell receptor beta chain is drawn from a study of blood T cells in healthy people across ages. Study outcomes and limitations: With naive T cell percentage, TCR beta diversity showed a strong correlation.

The V gene end was trimmed by 1 base and the J gene end by 6 bases; junction bases not matched to a gene: 7. The V gene's germline CDR1 is SGHAT and CDR2 FQNNGV. This CDR3 contains 16 residues. With a J-beta primer mix and a sample-barcoded 5' primer, a second PCR ran roughly 7 to 11 cycles. One entry per CDR3 protein results from TCRdb running MiXCR on the 5' RACE reads. Of about 800,000 distinct CDR3 sequences in the sample, around a quarter were seen once. This clonotype appeared a few times. Its antigen remains unidentified. This sample also belongs to another study, concerning T cells of mothers and their children.

The chain is built from TRBV11-2 and TRBJ2-5, with 11 bases that match TRBD2. The sample taken for sequencing was blood. This clonotype originated in a boy aged 10-17 years in good health. The CDR3 bases are TGTGCCAGCAGCTTAGGGCTAGCGGGAGGCGAGAAGACCCAGTACTTC. This gives the protein CASSLGLAGGEKTQYF.